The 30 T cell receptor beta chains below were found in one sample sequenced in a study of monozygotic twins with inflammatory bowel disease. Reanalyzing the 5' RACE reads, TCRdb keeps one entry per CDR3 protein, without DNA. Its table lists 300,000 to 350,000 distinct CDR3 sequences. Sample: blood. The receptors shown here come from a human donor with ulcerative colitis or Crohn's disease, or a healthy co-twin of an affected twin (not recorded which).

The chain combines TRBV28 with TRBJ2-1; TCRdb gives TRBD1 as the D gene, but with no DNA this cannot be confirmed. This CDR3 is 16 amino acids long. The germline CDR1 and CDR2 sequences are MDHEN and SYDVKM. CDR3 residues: CASSHTGDGSYNEQFF.

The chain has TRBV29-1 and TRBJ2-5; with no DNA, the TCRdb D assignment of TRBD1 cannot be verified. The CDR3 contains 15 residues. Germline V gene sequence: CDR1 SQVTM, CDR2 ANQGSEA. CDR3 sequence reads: CSVDSAVGAVETQYF.

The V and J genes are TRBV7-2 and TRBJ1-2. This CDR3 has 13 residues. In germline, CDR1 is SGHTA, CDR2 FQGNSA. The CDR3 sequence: CASSPRALYGYTF.

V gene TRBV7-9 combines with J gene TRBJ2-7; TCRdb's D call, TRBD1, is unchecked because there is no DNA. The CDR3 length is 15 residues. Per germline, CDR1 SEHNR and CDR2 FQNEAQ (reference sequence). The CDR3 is CASSLGTGPFGEQYF.

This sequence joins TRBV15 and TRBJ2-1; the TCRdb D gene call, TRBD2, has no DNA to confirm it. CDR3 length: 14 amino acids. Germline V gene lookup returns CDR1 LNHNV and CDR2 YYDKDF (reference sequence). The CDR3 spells CATSSRGILNEQFF.

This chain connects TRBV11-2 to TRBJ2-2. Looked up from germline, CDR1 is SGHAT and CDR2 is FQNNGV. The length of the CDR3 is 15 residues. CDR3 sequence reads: CASSLGYGFTGELFF.

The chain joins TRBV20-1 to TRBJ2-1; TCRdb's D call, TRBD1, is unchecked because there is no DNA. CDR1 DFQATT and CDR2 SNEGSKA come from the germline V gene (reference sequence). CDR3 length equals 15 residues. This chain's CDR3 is CSASLSPYSYNEQFF.

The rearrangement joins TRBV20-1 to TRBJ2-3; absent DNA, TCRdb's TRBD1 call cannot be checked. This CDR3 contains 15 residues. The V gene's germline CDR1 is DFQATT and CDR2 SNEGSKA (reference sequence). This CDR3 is CSARGESSAPDTQYF.

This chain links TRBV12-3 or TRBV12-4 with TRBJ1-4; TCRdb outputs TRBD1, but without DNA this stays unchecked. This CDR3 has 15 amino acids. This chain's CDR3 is CASSFRLNGDGKLFF.

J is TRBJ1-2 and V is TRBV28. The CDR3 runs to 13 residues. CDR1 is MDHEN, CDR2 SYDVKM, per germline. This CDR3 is CASSFRLLYGYTF.

The CDR3 loop reads CSATPPQAGAIIDTQYF. The chain has TRBV20-1 and TRBJ2-3; TCRdb designates TRBD1, a call that cannot be tested without DNA. The CDR3 is made up of 17 amino acids. CDR1 is DFQATT, CDR2 SNEGSKA, per germline (reference sequence).

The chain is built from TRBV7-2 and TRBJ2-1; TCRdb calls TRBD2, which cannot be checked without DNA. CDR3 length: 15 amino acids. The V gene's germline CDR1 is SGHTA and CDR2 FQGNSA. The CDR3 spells CASSLSREGFNEQFF.

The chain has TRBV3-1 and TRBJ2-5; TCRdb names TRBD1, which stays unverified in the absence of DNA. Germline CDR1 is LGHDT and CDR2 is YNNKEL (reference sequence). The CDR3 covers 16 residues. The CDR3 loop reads CASSQVSSGTGETQYF.

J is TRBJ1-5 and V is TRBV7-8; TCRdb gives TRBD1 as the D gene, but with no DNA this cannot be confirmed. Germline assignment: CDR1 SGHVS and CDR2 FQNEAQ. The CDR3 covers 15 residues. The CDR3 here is CASRRSGQDNRPQHF. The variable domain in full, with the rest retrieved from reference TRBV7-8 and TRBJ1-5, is GAGVSQSPRYKVAKRGQDVALRCDPISGHVSLFWYQQALGQGPEFLTYFQNEAQLDKSGLPSDRFFAERPEGSVSTLKIQRTQQEDSAVYLCASRRSGQDNRPQHFGDGTRLSIL.

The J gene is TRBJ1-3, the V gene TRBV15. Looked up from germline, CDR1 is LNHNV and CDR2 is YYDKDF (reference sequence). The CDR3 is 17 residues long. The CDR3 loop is CATSRDLLTGSGNTIYF. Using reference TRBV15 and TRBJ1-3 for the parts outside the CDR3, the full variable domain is DAMVIQNPRYQVTQFGKPVTLSCSQTLNHNVMYWYQQKSSQAPKLLFHYYDKDFNNEADTPDNFQSRRPNTSFCFLDIRSPGLGDTAMYLCATSRDLLTGSGNTIYFGEGSWLTVV.

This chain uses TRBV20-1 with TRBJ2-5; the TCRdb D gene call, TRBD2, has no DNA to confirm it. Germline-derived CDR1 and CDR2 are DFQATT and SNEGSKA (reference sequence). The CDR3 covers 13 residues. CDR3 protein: CSALTLAGETQYF.

CDR3 protein: CASRSRGGSIKETQYF. V usage is TRBV12-3 or TRBV12-4 and J usage is TRBJ2-5; TCRdb's D gene call, TRBD2, goes unchecked for lack of DNA. The CDR3 totals 16 residues.

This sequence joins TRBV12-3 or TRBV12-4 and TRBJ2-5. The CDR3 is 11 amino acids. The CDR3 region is CASSSQGTHYF.

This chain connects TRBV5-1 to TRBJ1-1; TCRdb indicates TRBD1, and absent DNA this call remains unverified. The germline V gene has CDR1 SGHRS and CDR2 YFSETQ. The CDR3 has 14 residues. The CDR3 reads CASSRTGMNTEAFF.

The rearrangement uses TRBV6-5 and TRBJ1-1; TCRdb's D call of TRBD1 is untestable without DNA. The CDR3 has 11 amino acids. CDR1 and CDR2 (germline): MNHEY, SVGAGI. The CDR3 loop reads CASSTGFEAFF.

The CDR3 sequence is CASSPGTSAYNEQFF. The genes are TRBV18 and TRBJ2-1; lacking DNA, the TRBD2 call made by TCRdb goes unchecked. Per the germline V gene, CDR1 is KGHSH and CDR2 is LQKENI. This CDR3 is 15 amino acids long.

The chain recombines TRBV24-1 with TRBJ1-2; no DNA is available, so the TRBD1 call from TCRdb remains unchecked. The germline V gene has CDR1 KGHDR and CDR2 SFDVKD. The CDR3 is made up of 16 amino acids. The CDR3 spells CATSEEGTGITYGYTF.

The CDR3 region is CASSLRSSMNEQFF. The genes are TRBV12-3 or TRBV12-4 and TRBJ2-1. The CDR3 has 14 residues.

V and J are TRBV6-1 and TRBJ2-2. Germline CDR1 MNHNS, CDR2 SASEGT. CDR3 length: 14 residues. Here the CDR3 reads CASSSHLNTGELFF.

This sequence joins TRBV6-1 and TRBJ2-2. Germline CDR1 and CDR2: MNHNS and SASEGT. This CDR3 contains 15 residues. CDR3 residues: CASTPSRLMPGELFF.

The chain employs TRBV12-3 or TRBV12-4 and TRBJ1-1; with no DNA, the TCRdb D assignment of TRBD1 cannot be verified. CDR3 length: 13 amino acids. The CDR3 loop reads CASSRDRGFEAFF.

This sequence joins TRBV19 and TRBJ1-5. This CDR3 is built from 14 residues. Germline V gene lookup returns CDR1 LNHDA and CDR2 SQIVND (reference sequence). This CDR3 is CASSHEAENQPQHF.

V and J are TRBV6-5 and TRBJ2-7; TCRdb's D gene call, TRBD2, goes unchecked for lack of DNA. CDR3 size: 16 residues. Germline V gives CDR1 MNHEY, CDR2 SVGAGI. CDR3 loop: CASSYGTSGYSYEQYF.

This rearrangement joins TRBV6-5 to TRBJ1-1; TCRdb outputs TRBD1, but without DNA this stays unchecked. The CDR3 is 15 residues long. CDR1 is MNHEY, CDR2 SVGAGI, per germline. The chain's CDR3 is CASSSPGRSNTEALF.

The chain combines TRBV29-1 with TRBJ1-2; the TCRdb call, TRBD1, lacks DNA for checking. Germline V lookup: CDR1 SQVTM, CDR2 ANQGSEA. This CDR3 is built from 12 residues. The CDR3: CSVGSGNYGYTF. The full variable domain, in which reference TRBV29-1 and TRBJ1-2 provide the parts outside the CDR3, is SAVISQKPSRDICQRGTSLTIQCQVDSQVTMMFWYRQQPGQSLTLIATANQGSEATYESGFVIDKFPISRPNLTFSTLTVSNMSPEDSSIYLCSVGSGNYGYTFGSGTRLTVV.